This T cell receptor beta chain stems from a study of T cell repertoires in cytomegalovirus infection. TCRdb redid the calling of the reads with MiXCR, one entry per CDR3 protein. The data contain some 400,000 distinct CDR3 sequences, roughly 30% of them singletons. Trimming pared 2 bases from V and 3 bases from J, leaving 29 bases between. This CDR3 region has 20 residues. Germline lookup yields CDR1 SNHLY and CDR2 FYNNEI. Study-wide results and caveats: Dominating the ex vivo response were TCR beta clonotypes that were CMV-specific and HLA-C-restricted.

Details on this clonotype: Its specificity is not known.

Material: PBMCs. The chain couples TRBV2 to TRBJ2-7; possible D gene TRBD1, 5 bases. The clonotype was recovered from a human donor in good health (CMV status not recorded). Some clones in this sample may be carry-over from other donors' samples. CDR3 sequence reads: CASSECSPDLYRSMGYEQYF. CDR3 bases: TGTGCCAGCAGTGAATGTTCCCCGGATCTATACAGGAGCATGGGCTACGAGCAGTACTTC.